Below, 15 T cell receptor beta chains from the same sample are listed, as sequenced in a study of regulatory T cells in long-lasting Graves disease. Time point denoted: persistent/refractory GD, antithyroid drugs over 5 years with positive TRAb. Preparation of the TCR library used RNA extracted from PBMCs. TCR beta libraries were built with iRepertoire HTBI primers and Arm-PCR of CDR3 regions. TCRdb re-called the multiplex PCR reads with MiXCR, one entry per CDR3 protein. The table lists a few hundred thousand distinct CDR3 sequences, about a fifth of them singletons. Sequences were derived from peripheral blood mononuclear cells (PBMCs), sampled when the disease was refractory, from a patient treated with antithyroid drugs. Receptors were obtained from a female donor with Graves disease.

This clonotype was seen a handful of times. This rearrangement joins TRBV28 to TRBJ2-2; 7 bases match TRBD2. Losses at the gene ends were 10 bases for V and 3 bases for J; bases not matched to a gene: 14. This CDR3 is 16 amino acids long. Per the germline V gene, CDR1 is MDHEN and CDR2 is SYDVKM. The DNA for the CDR3 is TGTGCCACCAGCGGGGAGATAAAAACCCACACCGGGGAGCTGTTTTTT. Translation gives CATSGEIKTHTGELFF.

This clonotype has more than one count but fewer than ten. J is TRBJ2-7 and V is TRBV29-1, with D possibly being TRBD1 (5 bases). CDR3 length: 13 amino acids. V dropped 4 bases and J dropped 6 bases, with 16 bases sitting between them. Germline V gene data show CDR1 as SQVTM and CDR2 as ANQGSEA. CDR3 amino acids: CSVGWMGPSEQYF. The CDR3 nucleotides are TGCAGCGTTGGTTGGATGGGGCCTTCCGAGCAGTACTTC.

This clonotype was counted ten times or more. CDR3 loop: CATSDPGQGILQYF. DNA of the CDR3: TGTGCCACCAGTGACCCGGGACAGGGGATTTTGCAGTACTTC. The chain combines TRBV24-1 with TRBJ2-7; 10 bases align to TRBD1. CDR3 size: 14 residues. The junction had 8 bases not matched to a gene; V was cut back by 4 bases and J by 9 bases. Germline CDR1 is KGHDR and CDR2 is SFDVKD.

This clonotype has a count of ten or more. The chain has TRBV6-2 or TRBV6-3 and TRBJ2-7, with D possibly matching TRBD2 (6 bases). The CDR3 totals 14 residues. The V gene's germline CDR1 is MNHEY and CDR2 SVGEGT. V was pared by 3 bases and J by 4 bases, with 13 bases between. CDR3 DNA sequence: TGTGCCAGCAGTTATCGCGGGGACGGTTACGAGCAGTACTTC. Translated, it gives CASSYRGDGYEQYF.

The V and J genes are TRBV7-2 and TRBJ1-2; the D is unclear. The CDR3 runs 15 residues. Germline V gene lookup returns CDR1 SGHTA and CDR2 FQGNSA. The germline V and J ends were trimmed by 4 bases and 8 bases, with 20 bases remaining between them. CDR3 in amino acids: CASSSVLAGRTGYTF. CDR3 nucleotide sequence: TGTGCCAGCAGCTCTGTCCTAGCGGGCAGGACGGGCTACACCTTC.

The CDR3 reads CASSQAKAPAYNEQFF. CDR3 nucleotide sequence: TGTGCCAGCAGCCAAGCCAAGGCCCCAGCTTACAATGAGCAGTTCTTC. The chain uses TRBV3-1 and TRBJ2-1; D call uncertain. The germline V gene has CDR1 LGHDT and CDR2 YNNKEL (reference sequence). V was cut by 1 base and J by 4 bases, with 14 bases left in between. The CDR3 length is 16 residues.

The chain couples TRBV9 to TRBJ2-2; 13 nucleotides line up with TRBD2. Germline V gene data show CDR1 as SGDLS and CDR2 as YYNGEE. Trimming cost V 4 bases and J 4 bases; bases outside gene matches: 7. The CDR3 contains 17 residues. The CDR3 nucleotides read TGTGCCAGCAGCCTCACTAGCGGGGGGGCCCCCACCGGGGAGCTGTTTTTT. Amino acids: CASSLTSGGAPTGELFF.

The J gene is TRBJ1-6, the V gene TRBV6-5; no reliable D call. V lost 2 bases to trimming and J lost 4 bases, with 18 bases between them. Germline V gene data show CDR1 as MNHEY and CDR2 as SVGAGI. The CDR3 has 18 amino acids. Here the CDR3 reads CASSYPGQDAFYNSPLHF. The CDR3, as DNA: TGTGCCAGCAGTTACCCCGGGCAGGACGCCTTTTATAATTCACCCCTCCACTTT.

This clonotype was counted only a few times. This rearrangement joins TRBV7-9 to TRBJ2-7, with D hard to call. Looked up from germline, CDR1 is SEHNR and CDR2 is FQNEAQ (reference sequence). The CDR3 covers 15 residues. Trimming left V 7 bases short and J 3 bases short, with 19 bases between. CDR3: CASTGRAQVNYEQYF. Here the CDR3 DNA reads TGTGCCAGCACCGGACGCGCCCAAGTAAACTACGAGCAGTACTTC. Complete variable domain (other parts from reference TRBV7-9 and TRBJ2-7): DTGVSQNPRHKITKRGQNVTFRCDPISEHNRLYWYRQTLGQGPEFLTYFQNEAQLEKSRLLSDRFSAERPKGSFSTLEIQRTEQGDSAMYLCASTGRAQVNYEQYFGPGTRLTVT.

This clonotype was recorded at least ten times. V and J are TRBV2 and TRBJ1-6; tentative D call: TRBD1 (5 bases). V gave up 5 bases and J gave up 8 bases, with 13 bases separating them. The CDR3 consists of 14 residues. Germline V lookup: CDR1 SNHLY, CDR2 FYNNEI. CDR3 in DNA: TGTGCCAGCAGTCTCAGGGATTCCGATTCACCCCTCCACTTT. Translating gives CASSLRDSDSPLHF.

There are a few counts of this clonotype. The gene calls are TRBV28 and TRBJ2-2; D is possibly TRBD2 (5 bases). The CDR3 consists of 13 residues. Trimming took 4 bases from V and 5 from J, leaving 8 bases between them. Germline assignment: CDR1 MDHEN and CDR2 SYDVKM. The CDR3 DNA reads TGTGCCAGCAGTTCCGGGGAGACCGGGGAGCTGTTTTTT. Its translation: CASSSGETGELFF.

This clonotype was picked up many times. This chain connects TRBV7-2 to TRBJ1-2; 7 bases align to TRBD1. Germline CDR1 reads SGHTA; CDR2 reads FQGNSA. The CDR3 loop spans 13 amino acids. V was pared by 3 bases and J by 6 bases, with 4 bases of the junction left unmatched. Written as DNA, the CDR3 is TGTGCCAGCAGCTTGAGCCAGGGGGATGGCTACACCTTC. It encodes CASSLSQGDGYTF. The variable domain in full, with the rest retrieved from reference TRBV7-2 and TRBJ1-2, is GAGVSQSPSNKVTEKGKDVELRCDPISGHTALYWYRQSLGQGLEFLIYFQGNSAPDKSGLPSDRFSAERTGGSVSTLTIQRTQQEDSAVYLCASSLSQGDGYTFGSGTRLTVV.

A single count supports this clonotype. The chain uses TRBV7-2 and TRBJ1-2; no clear D. CDR3 length: 14 residues. The ends were cut back, 5 bases at V and 4 bases at J, with 14 bases in the middle. CDR1 is SGHTA and CDR2 is FQGNSA in the germline V gene. In DNA form, the CDR3 reads TGTGCCAGCAGCCTTTTCGCATCCCCCTATGGCTACACCTTC. Its translation: CASSLFASPYGYTF.

This clonotype has more than one count but fewer than ten. The CDR3 DNA reads TGCAGTGCACAGAGGGGTGGAAAAACTGAAGCTTTCTTT. Residues: CSAQRGGKTEAFF. V usage is TRBV20-1 and J usage is TRBJ1-1, with a weak D call TRBD1 (5 bases). CDR1 and CDR2 (germline): DFQATT, SNEGSKA (reference sequence). The CDR3 has 13 residues. V lost 6 bases and J lost 5, with 16 bases in between.

As for this clonotype: This could be a read error, since a much larger clone is one nucleotide away. The CDR3 does not end in the conserved phenylalanine or tryptophan, so this is likely a read error. This sequence joins TRBV12-3 or TRBV12-4 and TRBJ1-1, with D possibly matching TRBD1 (6 bases). The ends were cut back, 5 bases at V and 1 base at J, with 14 bases in the middle. The CDR3 runs 15 residues. The CDR3 loop reads CASSPRGGGNTEAFV. CDR3 coding DNA: TGTGCCAGCAGTCCCCGAGGGGGTGGGAACACTGAAGCTTTCGTT.